This T cell receptor (beta chain) was recovered during a study of response to subunit inactivated influenza vaccine. Notes on the study in general: T cells newly recruited by each seasonal influenza vaccination are few, the authors suggested.

There are many counts of this clonotype. What it binds is unknown. Each CDR3 protein is one row after TCRdb ran MiXCR on the RT-PCR reads. The table has 450,000 to 600,000 distinct CDR3 sequences, under 8.5% seen once. The germline V gene has CDR1 SEHNR and CDR2 FQNEAQ (reference sequence). V was trimmed by 4 bases and J by 7 bases, leaving 14 bases between them. There are 14 residues in the CDR3. The rearrangement links TRBV7-9 to TRBJ1-5; D possibly corresponds to TRBD1 (5 bases). This receptor was obtained from a man aged 45-69 years who received an inactivated influenza vaccine. Sample: PBMCs from blood, taken about 23 months after vaccination. The CDR3, as DNA: TGTGCCAGCAGCTACGGGCAGGGAGGCCAGCCCCAGCATTTT. It is translated as CASSYGQGGQPQHF.